The 13 T cell receptor beta chains below come from one sample, sequenced in a study of blood T cell repertoires in COVID-19. Using immunoSEQ multiplex PCR, the repertoire was profiled, and TCRdb retains in-frame clones only, with some absent. Among roughly 280,000 clones listed, approximately 81% were seen once. Sequencing was carried out using peripheral blood. All receptors come from a man aged 60 to 69 with acute or convalescent COVID-19.

The chain carries TRBV10-3 and TRBJ2-7; 10 bases line up with TRBD1. The V and J ends lost 4 bases and 6 bases, in that order; junction bases with no gene match: 6. The germline V gene has CDR1 ENHRY and CDR2 SYGVKD. The CDR3 length is 14 residues. DNA of the CDR3: TGTGCCATCAGTGGGGGGGACAGGGGAAGCGAGCAGTACTTC. This sequence encodes CAISGGDRGSEQYF.

The chain carries TRBV5-4 and TRBJ2-1, with 7 bases matching TRBD2. This CDR3 comprises 16 residues. Germline V gene lookup returns CDR1 SGHNT and CDR2 YYREEE (reference sequence). The ends lost 6 bases at V and 0 bases at J; junction bases unmatched: 9. The CDR3 DNA reads as TGTGCCAGCACCTCCGACCAGCGGGGCTCCTACAATGAGCAGTTCTTC. Translation: CASTSDQRGSYNEQFF.

The chain recombines TRBV5-8 with TRBJ2-5; no definite D call. The CDR3 length is 12 residues. V lost 3 bases, J lost 7 bases, and 10 bases lay in between. The V gene's germline CDR1 is SGHTS and CDR2 YDEGEE. The DNA for the CDR3 is TGTGCCAGCAGCTCCGCGCTGCGGACCCAGTACTTC. It yields the protein CASSSALRTQYF.

This chain uses TRBV25-1 with TRBJ1-4; 7 bases are shared with TRBD1. V lost 0 bases to trimming and J lost 4 bases; unmatched junction nucleotides: 2. The germline CDR1 and CDR2 sequences are MGHDK and SYGVNS. The CDR3 is 15 amino acids. DNA of the CDR3: TGTGCCAGCAGTGAATACGGGACAGTTAATGAAAAACTGTTTTTT. This gives the protein CASSEYGTVNEKLFF. The full variable domain, completed using reference TRBV25-1 and TRBJ1-4, is EADIYQTPRYLVIGTGKKITLECSQTMGHDKMYWYQQDPGMELHLIHYSYGVNSTEKGDLSSESTVSRIRTEHFPLTLESARPSHTSQYLCASSEYGTVNEKLFFGSGTQLSVL.

The chain joins TRBV6-5 to TRBJ2-5; D might be TRBD2 (6 bases). The CDR3 is made up of 14 amino acids. Germline assignment: CDR1 MNHEY and CDR2 SVGAGI. The ends were cut back, 6 bases at V and 1 base at J, with 12 bases in the middle. The CDR3 region has the DNA TGTGCCAGCAGGCGGGACCTTGGCCAAGAGACCCAGTACTTC. Its protein is CASRRDLGQETQYF.

The chain is built from TRBV10-2 and TRBJ2-3, with D perhaps matching TRBD2 (6 bases). The germline gives CDR1 WSHSY, CDR2 SAAADI. CDR3 length equals 15 residues. The V gene lost 3 bases and the J gene lost 4 bases, with 14 bases spanning the gap. The CDR3 loop is CASSDPLRLADTQYF. The DNA for the CDR3 is TGCGCCAGCAGTGATCCACTAAGACTAGCAGATACGCAGTATTTT.

The chain is built from TRBV19 and TRBJ2-1, with TRBD2 matching over 12 bases. Germline V gene lookup returns CDR1 LNHDA and CDR2 SQIVND (reference sequence). The CDR3 has 16 residues. V shed 7 bases and J 2 bases; nucleotides not matched to a gene: 6. CDR3 region: CASTATSGSPYNEQFF. The CDR3 DNA sequence: TGTGCCAGTACCGCGACTAGCGGGAGTCCCTACAATGAGCAGTTCTTC. The full variable domain, rest sourced from reference TRBV19 and TRBJ2-1, is DGGITQSPKYLFRKEGQNVTLSCEQNLNHDAMYWYRQDPGQGLRLIYYSQIVNDFQKGDIAEGYSVSREKKESFPLTVTSAQKNPTAFYLCASTATSGSPYNEQFFGPGTRLTVL.

The chain recombines TRBV6-5 with TRBJ1-2, with D maybe TRBD1 (5 bases). The CDR3 spans 14 residues. Germline CDR1 MNHEY, CDR2 SVGAGI. Trimming stripped 1 base from V and 4 bases from J, with 10 bases between. DNA for the CDR3: TGTGCCAGCAGTTACTTGGCAGGGCCCTATGGCTACACCTTC. Its protein is CASSYLAGPYGYTF.

The gene calls are TRBV3-1 (or the pseudogene TRBV3-2) and TRBJ2-1, with 12 bases identical to TRBD2. Looked up from germline, CDR1 is LGHDT and CDR2 is YNNKEL (reference sequence). V shed 4 bases and J 6 bases; nucleotides not matched to a gene: 13. The CDR3 contains 18 residues. As DNA, the CDR3 is TGTGCCAGCAGCCGACGACTCCTAGCGGGAGGGCCCTCCAATGAGCAGTTCTTC. It codes for CASSRRLLAGGPSNEQFF.

This chain uses TRBV5-1 with TRBJ2-5; 9 bases align to TRBD2. V trimming: 2 bases; J trimming: 6 bases; junction bases outside the gene matches: 8. The CDR3 sequence is 15 residues long. Germline CDR1 SGHRS, CDR2 YFSETQ. CDR3 coding DNA: TGCGCCAGCAGCTTTTTAGCGGGGGCCGGGAAGACCCAGTACTTC. It yields the protein CASSFLAGAGKTQYF. The whole variable domain, filled in from reference TRBV5-1 and TRBJ2-5, reads KAGVTQTPRYLIKTRGQQVTLSCSPISGHRSVSWYQQTPGQGLQFLFEYFSETQRNKGNFPGRFSGRQFSNSRSEMNVSTLELGDSALYLCASSFLAGAGKTQYFGPGTRLLVL.

A note on this clone: The sample has other DNA sequences that encode this CDR3 too. V usage is TRBV5-1 and J usage is TRBJ1-3, with TRBD1 as a possible D gene (5 bases). There are 15 residues in the CDR3. The ends were cut back, 0 bases at V and 1 base at J, with 8 bases in the middle. Germline V gene lookup returns CDR1 SGHRS and CDR2 YFSETQ. CDR3 sequence: CASSLGSGSGNTIYF. CDR3 nucleotide sequence: TGCGCCAGCAGCTTGGGATCAGGGTCTGGAAACACCATATATTTT.

The V gene is TRBV7-9, the J gene TRBJ2-3; D gene unclear. The CDR3 loop spans 13 amino acids. V was trimmed by 5 bases and J by 4 bases, leaving 10 bases between them. Germline V gives CDR1 SEHNR, CDR2 FQNEAQ (reference sequence). This chain's CDR3 is CASSPRPSDTQYF. The DNA of the CDR3 is TGTGCCAGCAGCCCGCGTCCCTCAGATACGCAGTATTTT.

By share, this clone ranks as medium-sized. V and J are TRBV7-6 and TRBJ1-4, with D possibly being TRBD1 (5 bases). The CDR3 runs to 14 residues. Trimming shortened V by 5 bases and J by 0 bases, and 7 bases separated the two germline ends. The V gene's germline CDR1 is SGHVS and CDR2 FNYEAQ. In DNA, the CDR3 is TGTGCCAGCAGCCAGGGCACAACTAATGAAAAACTGTTTTTT. The encoded protein is CASSQGTTNEKLFF.